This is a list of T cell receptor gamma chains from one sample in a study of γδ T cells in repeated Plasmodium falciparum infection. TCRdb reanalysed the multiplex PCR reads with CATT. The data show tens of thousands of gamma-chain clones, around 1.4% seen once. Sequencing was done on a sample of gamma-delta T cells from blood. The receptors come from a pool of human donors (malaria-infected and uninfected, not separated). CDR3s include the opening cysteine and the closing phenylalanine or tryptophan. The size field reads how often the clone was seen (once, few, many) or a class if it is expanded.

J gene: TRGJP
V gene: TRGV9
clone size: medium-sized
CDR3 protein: CALWEPQELGKKIKVF
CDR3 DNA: TGTGCCTTGTGGGAGCCGCAAGAGTTGGGCAAAAAAATCAAGGTATTT

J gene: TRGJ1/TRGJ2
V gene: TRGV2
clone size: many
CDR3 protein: CATWDGPTYYKKLF
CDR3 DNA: TGTGCCACCTGGGACGGGCCGACGTATTATAAGAAACTCTTT

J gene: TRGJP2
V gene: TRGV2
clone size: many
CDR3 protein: CATWDGPGDWIKTF
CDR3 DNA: TGTGCCACCTGGGACGGCCCTGGTGATTGGATCAAGACGTTT

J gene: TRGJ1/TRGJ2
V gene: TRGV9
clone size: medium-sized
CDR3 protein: CALWKGPDKKLF
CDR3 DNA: TGTGCCTTGTGGAAGGGCCCCGATAAGAAACTCTTT

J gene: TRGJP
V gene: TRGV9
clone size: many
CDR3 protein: CALWEVPIYLGKKIKVF
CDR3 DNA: TGTGCCTTGTGGGAGGTGCCAATTTATTTGGGCAAAAAAATCAAGGTATTT

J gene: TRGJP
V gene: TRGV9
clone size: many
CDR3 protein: CALWEVLPQELGKKIKVF
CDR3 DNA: TGTGCCTTGTGGGAGGTGCTCCCCCAAGAGTTGGGCAAAAAAATCAAGGTATTT

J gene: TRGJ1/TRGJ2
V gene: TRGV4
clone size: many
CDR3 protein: CATWGRVYYKKLF
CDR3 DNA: TGTGCCACCTGGGGTAGAGTTTATTATAAGAAACTCTTT

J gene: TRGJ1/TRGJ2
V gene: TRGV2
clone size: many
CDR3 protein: CATWDVVSYKKLF
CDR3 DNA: TGTGCCACCTGGGACGTAGTGAGCTATAAGAAACTCTTT

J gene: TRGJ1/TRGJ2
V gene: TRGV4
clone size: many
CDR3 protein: CATWVQSYKKLF
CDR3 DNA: TGTGCCACCTGGGTCCAATCTTATAAGAAACTCTTT

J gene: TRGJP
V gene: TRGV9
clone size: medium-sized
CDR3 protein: CALWEAGGLGKKIKVF
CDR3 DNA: TGTGCCTTGTGGGAGGCGGGGGGGTTGGGCAAAAAAATCAAGGTATTT

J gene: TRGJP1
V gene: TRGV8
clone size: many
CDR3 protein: CATWDLAGWFKIF
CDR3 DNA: TGTGCCACCTGGGATCTGGCCGGTTGGTTCAAGATATTT

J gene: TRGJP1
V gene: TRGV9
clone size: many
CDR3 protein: CALWEVHATGWFKIF
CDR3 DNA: TGTGCCTTGTGGGAGGTGCACGCCACTGGTTGGTTCAAGATATTT

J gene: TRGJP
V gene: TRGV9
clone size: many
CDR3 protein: CALWEVRKKIKVF
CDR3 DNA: TGTGCCTTGTGGGAGGTGCGCAAAAAAATCAAGGTATTT

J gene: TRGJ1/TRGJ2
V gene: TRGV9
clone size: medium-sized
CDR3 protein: CALWEPNYYKKLF
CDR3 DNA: TGTGCCTTGTGGGAGCCCAATTATTATAAGAAACTCTTT

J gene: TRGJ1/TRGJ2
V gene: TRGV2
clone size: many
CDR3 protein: CATWEKCGYKKLF
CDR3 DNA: TGTGCCACCTGGGAAAAATGCGGTTATAAGAAACTCTTT

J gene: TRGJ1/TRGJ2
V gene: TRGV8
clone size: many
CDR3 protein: CATWARTRYYKKLF
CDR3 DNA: TGTGCCACCTGGGCCCGAACCCGTTATTATAAGAAACTCTTT

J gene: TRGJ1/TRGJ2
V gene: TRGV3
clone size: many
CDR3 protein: CATWDRQRYKKLF
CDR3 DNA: TGTGCCACCTGGGACAGGCAGAGGTATAAGAAACTCTTT

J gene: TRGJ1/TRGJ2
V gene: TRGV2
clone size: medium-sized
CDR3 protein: CATWDVKKLF
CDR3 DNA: TGTGCCACCTGGGACGTTAAGAAACTCTTT

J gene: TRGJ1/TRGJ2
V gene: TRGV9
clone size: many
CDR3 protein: CALWEIFTNYYKKLF
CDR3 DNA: TGTGCCTTGTGGGAGATTTTCACGAATTATTATAAGAAACTCTTT

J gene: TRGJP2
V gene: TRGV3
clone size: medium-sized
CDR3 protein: CATWDRDWIKTF
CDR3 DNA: TGTGCCACCTGGGACAGGGATTGGATCAAGACGTTT

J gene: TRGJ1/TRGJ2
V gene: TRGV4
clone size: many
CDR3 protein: CATWDVWYYKKLF
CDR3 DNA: TGTGCCACCTGGGATGTTTGGTATTATAAGAAACTCTTT

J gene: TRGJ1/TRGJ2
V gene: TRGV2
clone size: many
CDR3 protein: CATWDGPSKLF
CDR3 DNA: TGTGCCACCTGGGACGGGCCATCGAAACTCTTT

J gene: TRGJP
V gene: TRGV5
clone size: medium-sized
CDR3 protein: CATWDRPQELGKKIKVF
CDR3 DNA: TGTGCCACCTGGGACAGGCCCCAAGAGTTGGGCAAAAAAATCAAGGTATTT

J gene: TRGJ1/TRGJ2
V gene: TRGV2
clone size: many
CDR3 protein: CATWDGLKKLF
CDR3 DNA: TGTGCCACCTGGGACGGGCTGAAGAAACTCTTT